This is a list of T cell receptor beta chains from one sample in a study of T cell repertoires and HLA-DP antigens. No cognate antigen is known for these TCRs. Some clones are missing from TCRdb's copy, which holds only in-frame ones; the method was immunoSEQ multiplex PCR. Found here are 65,000 to 90,000 clones, roughly 75% of them singletons; the top ten hold 1.6%. The sample comprised CD4+ T cells from PBMCs. The origin of the receptors is a man in his 60s in good health and CMV-seronegative. The CDR3 runs from the conserved cysteine through the conserved F or W. A D gene is named only where the DNA matches it firmly. Clone size is given for some rows only: seen once, a few or many times, or a class if the clone is expanded.

size	V	J	D	CDR3	DNA
few	TRBV10-3	TRBJ2-5	TRBD2	CAIKDERERETQYF	TGTGCCATCAAAGACGAGCGGGAGAGGGAGACCCAGTACTTC
few	TRBV7-3	TRBJ1-2	.	CASSPAAGYPKGGYTF	TGTGCCAGCAGCCCAGCGGCAGGGTACCCCAAGGGAGGCTACACCTTC
once	TRBV12-5	TRBJ2-3	TRBD1	CASGLRDRATDTQYF	TGTGCTAGTGGTTTGCGGGACAGGGCAACAGATACGCAGTATTTT
.	TRBV18	TRBJ1-4	.	CASSPGREEEKLFF	TGTGCCAGCTCACCAGGCAGAGAGGAGGAAAAACTGTTTTTT
.	TRBV6-5	TRBJ2-3	.	CASSRASKGQGKQYF	TGTGCCAGCAGTCGAGCTTCCAAGGGCCAGGGTAAGCAGTATTTT
.	TRBV4-3	TRBJ1-1	.	CASSREASGSTEAFF	TGCGCCAGCAGCCGAGAGGCGTCCGGGAGCACTGAAGCTTTCTTT
.	TRBV30	TRBJ2-1	.	CAWSVGQNEQFF	TGTGCCTGGAGTGTAGGGCAAAATGAGCAGTTCTTC
.	TRBV19	TRBJ2-7	TRBD1	CASSARDRPNEQYF	TGTGCCAGTAGTGCCCGGGACAGACCCAACGAGCAGTACTTC
.	TRBV14	TRBJ2-7	.	CASSQDTRSYEQYF	TGTGCCAGCAGCCAAGATACCCGTTCCTACGAGCAGTACTTC
.	TRBV7-8	TRBJ2-3	TRBD2	CASRRTRTSPDTQYF	TGTGCCAGCAGACGGACTAGGACCTCACCAGATACGCAGTATTTT
.	TRBV5-6	TRBJ2-5	TRBD2	CASSLVASGSETQYF	TGTGCCAGCAGCTTGGTGGCTAGCGGGAGCGAGACCCAGTACTTC
.	TRBV15	TRBJ2-3	TRBD2	CATSRDQPAGGSDTQYF	TGTGCCACCAGCAGAGACCAGCCCGCGGGAGGGTCAGATACGCAGTATTTT
.	TRBV6-5	TRBJ2-3	.	CASSYRGQRTDTQYF	TGTGCCAGCAGTTACCGTGGCCAAAGGACAGATACGCAGTATTTT
.	TRBV4-1	TRBJ1-2	.	CASSQPRGLGYGYTF	TGCGCCAGCAGCCAGCCCAGGGGTTTAGGGTATGGCTACACCTTC
.	TRBV19	TRBJ2-2	TRBD1	CASIGTEGTGELFF	TGTGCCAGTATTGGGACAGAAGGTACCGGGGAGCTGTTTTTT